This T cell receptor beta chain was profiled in a study of blood T cell repertoires in COVID-19. In the study overall: Researchers got acute and convalescent COVID-19 samples from the United States, Italy and Spain. From T cells, B-cell-depleted T cells, or PBMCs came the material, which was cDNA or gDNA.

Losses at the gene ends were 6 bases for V and 3 bases for J; bases not matched to a gene: 3. Germline CDR1 and CDR2: LNHDA and SQIVND (reference sequence). The CDR3 has 14 residues. Per the original methods: Estimation of nucleated cell counts relied on the amplification of reference gene primers. This table comes from immunoSEQ multiplex PCR, and its TCRdb copy is limited to in-frame clones, with some not included. V, J and clone size are those of that table, while D and trimming were read from the DNA. The sample carries around 200,000 clones, 80% to 90% recorded once. V and J are TRBV19 and TRBJ1-4; 8 bases fit TRBD1. Sequenced: peripheral blood. The TCR comes from a woman younger than 35 who had recovered from COVID-19. CDR3 residues: CASSDRGPNEKLFF. CDR3 coding DNA: TGTGCCAGTAGCGACAGGGGACCTAATGAAAAACTGTTTTTT.